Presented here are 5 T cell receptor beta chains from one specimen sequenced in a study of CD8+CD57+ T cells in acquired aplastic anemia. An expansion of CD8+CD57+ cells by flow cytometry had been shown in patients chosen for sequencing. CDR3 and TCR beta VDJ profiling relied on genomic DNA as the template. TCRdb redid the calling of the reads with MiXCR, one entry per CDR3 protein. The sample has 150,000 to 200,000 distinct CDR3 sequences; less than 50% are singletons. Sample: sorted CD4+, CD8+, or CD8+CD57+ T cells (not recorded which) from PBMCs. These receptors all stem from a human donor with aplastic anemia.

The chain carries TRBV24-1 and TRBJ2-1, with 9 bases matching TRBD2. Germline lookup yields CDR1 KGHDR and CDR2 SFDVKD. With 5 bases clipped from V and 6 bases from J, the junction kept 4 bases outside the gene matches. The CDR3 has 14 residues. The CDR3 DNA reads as TGTGCCACCAGTGCTGGTAGCGGGAGCAATGAGCAGTTCTTC. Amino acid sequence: CATSAGSGSNEQFF.

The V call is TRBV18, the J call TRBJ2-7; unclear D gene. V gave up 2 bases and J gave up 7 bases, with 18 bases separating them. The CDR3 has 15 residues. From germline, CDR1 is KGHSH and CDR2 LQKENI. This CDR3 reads CASSPVASSLREQYF. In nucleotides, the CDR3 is TGTGCCAGCTCACCAGTGGCCTCCTCATTGAGGGAGCAGTACTTC.

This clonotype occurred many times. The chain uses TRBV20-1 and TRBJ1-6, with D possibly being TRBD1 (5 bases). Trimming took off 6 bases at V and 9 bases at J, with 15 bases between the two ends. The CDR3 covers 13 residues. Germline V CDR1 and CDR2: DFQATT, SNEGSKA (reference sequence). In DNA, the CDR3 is TGCAGTGCAGACTTGGGGACGGCTTCACCCCTCCACTTT. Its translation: CSADLGTASPLHF.

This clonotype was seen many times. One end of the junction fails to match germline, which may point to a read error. DNA for the CDR3: TGTGCCACCAGCGAAGGGACAGGGGGCGCCCACAAAAACTTC. Translation: CATSEGTGGAHKNF. The genes are TRBV15 and TRBJ2-5; 12 nucleotides match TRBD1. CDR1 and CDR2 (germline): LNHNV, YYDKDF (reference sequence). The CDR3 is made up of 14 amino acids.

CDR3 loop: CASSPDEKLFF. For the CDR3, the DNA is TGTGCCAGCTCACCAGATGAAAAACTGTTTTTT. The V and J genes are TRBV18 and TRBJ1-4; D is unclear. Deletions cut 2 bases from V and 6 bases from J, with 1 base between. This CDR3 region has 11 residues. Germline-derived CDR1 and CDR2 are KGHSH and LQKENI.